Listed here are 14 T cell receptor beta chains from one sample, sequenced in a study of cytomegalovirus exposure and HLA in healthy donors. Both 60 Vbeta primers and 13 Jbeta primers went into the PCR. The data were produced by immunoSEQ multiplex PCR, yet TCRdb's version contains in-frame clones alone and is incomplete. The data hold some 160,000 clones, with around 77% observed a single time. The sequencing input was PBMCs. The source is a man aged 60 to 75 in good health and CMV-seronegative.

This chain links TRBV9 with TRBJ1-6, with 7 bases that match TRBD1. The CDR3 extends over 14 amino acids. In germline, CDR1 is SGDLS, CDR2 YYNGEE. J gave up 10 bases and V 3 bases, and 7 bases lay outside the gene matches. CDR3 region: CASSAKGGTSPLHF. In DNA, the CDR3 is TGTGCCAGCAGCGCAAAAGGGGGCACCTCACCCCTCCACTTT.

V usage is TRBV27 and J usage is TRBJ2-3, with D possibly being TRBD2 (5 bases). V was clipped by 3 bases and J by 2 bases, with 9 bases between them. In germline, CDR1 is MNHEY, CDR2 SMNVEV (reference sequence). This CDR3 region has 14 residues. In DNA, the CDR3 is TGTGCCAGCAGTTTCGCGCGGGTCACAGATACGCAGTATTTT. This codes for CASSFARVTDTQYF.

In its sample, this clone was seen once. The chain uses TRBV4-3 and TRBJ2-2; the D gene is possibly TRBD2 (6 bases). With 0 bases removed from V and 3 bases from J, the gap between germline ends came to 11 bases. Germline loops: CDR1 LGHNA, CDR2 YSLEER. The CDR3 has 16 residues. The CDR3 here is CASSQDRGADTGELFF. CDR3 nucleotides: TGCGCCAGCAGCCAAGATCGCGGGGCCGACACCGGGGAGCTGTTTTTT.

The chain employs TRBV7-9 and TRBJ2-7; a weak D match, TRBD1 (6 bases). The CDR3 spans 15 residues. V lost 5 bases and J 7 bases, leaving 21 bases between the germline ends. Looked up from germline, CDR1 is SEHNR and CDR2 is FQNEAQ (reference sequence). CDR3 DNA sequence: TGTGCCAGCAGCGCCATGGGGACATTTAGGGGAGAGCAGTACTTC. Protein sequence: CASSAMGTFRGEQYF.

The rearrangement uses TRBV19 and TRBJ1-2; 7 bases match TRBD1. Trimming at V came to 5 bases and at J to 0 bases, leaving 9 bases not matched to a gene. The CDR3 is 16 amino acids. CDR1 is LNHDA, CDR2 SQIVND, per germline (reference sequence). The CDR3 coding sequence is TGTGCCAGTAGTCCGCACCCGGGACAGTCTAACTATGGCTACACCTTC. This translates into CASSPHPGQSNYGYTF. Looking up the rest from reference TRBV19 and TRBJ1-2 gives the full variable domain: DGGITQSPKYLFRKEGQNVTLSCEQNLNHDAMYWYRQDPGQGLRLIYYSQIVNDFQKGDIAEGYSVSREKKESFPLTVTSAQKNPTAFYLCASSPHPGQSNYGYTFGSGTRLTVV.

This clone has more than one count but fewer than ten. The chain has TRBV7-6 and TRBJ2-5, with D perhaps TRBD1 (6 bases). In germline, CDR1 is SGHVS, CDR2 FNYEAQ. The CDR3 sequence is 13 residues long. V was shortened by 0 bases and J by 13 bases, with 15 bases between the two germline ends. The CDR3 loop is CASSLAVGRGLYF. The CDR3 DNA follows: TGTGCCAGCAGCTTAGCGGTCGGCAGGGGCCTGTACTTC.

This sequence joins TRBV18 and TRBJ1-1, with TRBD1 matching over 7 bases. Germline V gene data show CDR1 as KGHSH and CDR2 as LQKENI. The length of the CDR3 is 16 residues. Trimming at V came to 4 bases and at J to 1 base, leaving 9 bases not matched to a gene. The CDR3 DNA reads TGTGCCAGCTCACGTTATCGGGACAGTACGAACACTGAAGCTTTCTTT. Protein product: CASSRYRDSTNTEAFF.

This clone was detected only once. The rearrangement uses TRBV28 and TRBJ1-1; 7 positions agree with TRBD1. This CDR3 is built from 15 residues. Germline V gene sequence: CDR1 MDHEN, CDR2 SYDVKM. With 5 bases clipped from V and 0 bases from J, the junction kept 6 bases outside the gene matches. CDR3 nucleotides: TGTGCCAGCAGTCCAGGGGGTCTCATGAACACTGAAGCTTTCTTT. The encoded protein is CASSPGGLMNTEAFF.

The chain is built from TRBV19 and TRBJ2-7; 12 positions agree with TRBD1. This CDR3 contains 15 residues. V lost 5 bases and J lost 4; bases outside the gene matches: 6. Germline V gene lookup returns CDR1 LNHDA and CDR2 SQIVND (reference sequence). The CDR3 DNA reads as TGTGCCAGTAGTCCGGGGACAGGGGGCGTTTACGAGCAGTACTTC. Amino acid sequence: CASSPGTGGVYEQYF.

V gene TRBV19 combines with J gene TRBJ1-5; D might be TRBD1 (5 bases). V lost 3 bases and J lost 2, with 11 bases in between. Germline CDR1 is LNHDA and CDR2 is SQIVND (reference sequence). The CDR3 covers 15 residues. The CDR3 loop is CASSIGIGGNQPQHF. DNA of the CDR3: TGTGCCAGTAGTATTGGGATAGGGGGCAATCAGCCCCAGCATTTT.

This sequence joins TRBV29-1 and TRBJ2-7; 14 nucleotides agree with TRBD2. Germline assignment: CDR1 SQVTM and CDR2 ANQGSEA. V shed 4 bases and J 4 bases; nucleotides not matched to a gene: 9. The CDR3 runs 16 residues. CDR3 nucleotides: TGCAGCGTTGCCCGCGGGACTAGCGGGGGTTTTTACGAGCAGTACTTC. It is translated as CSVARGTSGGFYEQYF.

CDR3 DNA: TGTGCCAGTAGTATGGCGGGACAGGGCTACGAGCAGTACTTC. Protein: CASSMAGQGYEQYF. V is TRBV19 and J is TRBJ2-7, with 9 bases lining up with TRBD1. With V trimmed by 3 bases and J by 3 bases, 3 bases remained unmatched. The germline V gene encodes CDR1 LNHDA and CDR2 SQIVND (reference sequence). The CDR3 sequence is 14 residues long.

This clone was detected only once. The V gene is TRBV29-1, the J gene TRBJ2-7; no definite D call. V lost 6 bases to trimming and J lost 2 bases, with 17 bases between them. CDR1 is SQVTM, CDR2 ANQGSEA, per germline. The CDR3 sequence is 14 residues long. CDR3 coding DNA: TGCAGCGTCACATTCCCAGTGGCCACCTACGAGCAGTACTTC. It encodes CSVTFPVATYEQYF.

This chain connects TRBV29-1 to TRBJ1-5; no reliable D call. This CDR3 has 13 amino acids. Germline V gene lookup returns CDR1 SQVTM and CDR2 ANQGSEA. V was pared by 4 bases and J by 4 bases, with 11 bases between. The CDR3 here is CSVVVSGNQPQHF. The DNA of the CDR3 is TGCAGCGTTGTAGTATCGGGAAATCAGCCCCAGCATTTT.